This T cell receptor (beta chain) was retrieved from a study of T cell changes during pregnancy in multiple sclerosis. Germline loops: CDR1 WSHSY, CDR2 SAAADI. The CDR3 runs to 14 residues. Deletions cut 3 bases from V and 4 bases from J, with 12 bases between. Assay used: immunoSEQ multiplex PCR; TCRdb lists only in-frame clones, some missing. The profile shows under 55,000 clones, 70% to 90% of them singletons. V and J are TRBV10-2 and TRBJ1-1, with a tentative D call TRBD1 (5 bases). The specimen comprised peripheral blood, sampled in the first trimester of pregnancy. The sequence came from a female donor with multiple sclerosis, enrolled in a pregnancy study. DNA for the CDR3: TGCGCCAGCAGTGAAACAGGTCTAGGCACTGAAGCTTTCTTT. Encoded protein: CASSETGLGTEAFF.